The 10 T cell receptor beta chains given below trace back to one sample, sequenced in a study of shared clonotypes between healthy human individuals. Clones were sequenced by immunoSEQ multiplex PCR, and TCRdb holds only the in-frame ones, with some missing. The repertoire holds approximately 500,000 clones, with roughly 80% as singletons. The sequenced material came from PBMCs. Receptor source: a woman aged 35 to 49 in good health. Some clones in this sample may be carry-over from other donors' samples.

Points on this clone: Germline and junction disagree at one end, which may indicate a read error. The chain carries TRBV7-7 and TRBJ2-5, with D perhaps TRBD2 (6 bases). This CDR3 contains 14 residues. Germline CDR1 and CDR2: SSHAT and FNYEAQ (reference sequence). This CDR3 is CASSLEEGTETQYF. The CDR3 DNA is TGTGCTAGCAGCTTAGAGGAGGGGACAGAGACCCAGTACTTC.

J is TRBJ2-1 and V is TRBV29-1, with 8 bases identical to TRBD2. Per the germline V gene, CDR1 is SQVTM and CDR2 is ANQGSEA. The CDR3 is 12 amino acids. With V trimmed by 6 bases and J by 9 bases, 7 bases remained unmatched. The chain's CDR3 is CSVGWTSSEQFF. CDR3 nucleotide sequence: TGCAGCGTGGGGTGGACTAGCAGTGAGCAGTTCTTC.

The chain uses TRBV6-5 and TRBJ2-5; 7 nucleotides align to TRBD2. From germline, CDR1 is MNHEY and CDR2 SVGAGI. Trimming removed 2 bases from V and 5 bases from J; junction bases left unmatched: 11. The CDR3 sequence is 16 residues long. The CDR3 region has the DNA TGTGCCAGCAGTTACGGGCCGGCGGGAGAGTGGGAGACCCAGTACTTC. It is translated as CASSYGPAGEWETQYF.

J is TRBJ2-7 and V is TRBV27, with 7 bases lining up with TRBD2. Germline CDR1 reads MNHEY; CDR2 reads SMNVEV (reference sequence). Losses at the gene ends were 5 bases for V and 5 bases for J; bases not matched to a gene: 3. The CDR3 consists of 12 residues. This CDR3 is CASSPRENEQYF. The DNA for the CDR3 is TGTGCCAGCAGTCCGCGGGAGAACGAGCAGTACTTC.

The CDR3 DNA follows: TGTGCCATCAGTGACAACGGGAGGGTCACAGATACGCAGTATTTT. This translates into CAISDNGRVTDTQYF. The chain couples TRBV10-3 to TRBJ2-3, with 8 nucleotides matching TRBD2. The germline V gene encodes CDR1 ENHRY and CDR2 SYGVKD. The CDR3 has 15 amino acids. The V gene end was trimmed by 3 bases and the J gene end by 2 bases; junction bases not matched to a gene: 4.

This sequence joins TRBV27 and TRBJ2-7; TRBD1 agrees at 9 bases. V shed 6 bases, J shed 6 bases, and the junction held 15 bases outside the gene matches. The CDR3 length is 16 residues. Looked up from germline, CDR1 is MNHEY and CDR2 is SMNVEV (reference sequence). The CDR3 spells CASSHGGQGFRFEQYF. CDR3 DNA: TGTGCCAGCAGCCACGGCGGACAGGGGTTTCGATTCGAGCAGTACTTC.

This clone was seen a few times. J is TRBJ2-1 and V is TRBV11-2, with D possibly being TRBD1 or TRBD2 (5 bases each). Trimming took 8 bases from V and 2 from J, leaving 16 bases between them. Germline V gene sequence: CDR1 SGHAT, CDR2 FQNNGV. This CDR3 has 15 residues. CDR3 bases: TGTGCCAGCTCCCGGGACCTACCTACCTACAATGAGCAGTTCTTC. Translated, it gives CASSRDLPTYNEQFF.

The rearrangement joins TRBV2 to TRBJ1-4, with D possibly matching TRBD1 (5 bases). The germline CDR1 and CDR2 sequences are SNHLY and FYNNEI. V was clipped by 6 bases and J by 0 bases, with 17 bases between them. This CDR3 region has 17 residues. CDR3 in amino acids: CASRNRWGIATNEKLFF. CDR3 nucleotides: TGTGCCAGCAGAAACAGATGGGGGATTGCAACTAATGAAAAACTGTTTTTT.

Regarding this clone: Other DNA variants within this sample encode the same CDR3. The chain has TRBV11-3 and TRBJ2-1; D might be TRBD2 (5 bases). Deletions cut 5 bases from V and 9 bases from J, with 8 bases between. The CDR3 runs 11 residues. The germline gives CDR1 SGHNT, CDR2 YENEEA. Written as DNA, the CDR3 is TGTGCCAGCAGCCTCGGAGGTGAGCAGTTCTTC. Its protein product is CASSLGGEQFF.

The rearrangement uses TRBV7-9 and TRBJ1-1; a possible D gene is TRBD1 (5 bases). The CDR3 consists of 16 residues. CDR1 is SEHNR and CDR2 is FQNEAQ in the germline V gene (reference sequence). V was trimmed by 5 bases and J by 1 base, leaving 17 bases between them. The DNA of the CDR3 is TGTGCCAGCAGCCATCCATCTGAAGGACAGAACACTGAAGCTTTCTTT. This encodes CASSHPSEGQNTEAFF.